The subject of this entry is one T cell receptor (beta chain). CDR1 is ENHRY, CDR2 SYGVKD, per germline. The CDR3 covers 15 residues. Trimming took off 2 bases at V and 4 bases at J, with 13 bases between the two ends. This sample is part of a study of blood T cell repertoires in COVID-19. Measured with immunoSEQ multiplex PCR; TCRdb has only the in-frame clones, and not every one. Of about 160,000 clones listed, 82% are singletons. Two consecutive negative NP/OP PCR tests, clearance, or resolved symptoms defined Cohort 3 recovery. This receptor was taken from a man aged 60 to 69 who had recovered from COVID-19. Source material: PBMCs or T cells enriched from blood (not recorded which). The chain uses TRBV10-3 and TRBJ2-3; possibly TRBD1 for D (6 bases). The CDR3 is CAISETRGVSDTQYF. Here the CDR3 DNA reads TGTGCCATCAGTGAGACCAGGGGTGTTTCAGATACGCAGTATTTT.